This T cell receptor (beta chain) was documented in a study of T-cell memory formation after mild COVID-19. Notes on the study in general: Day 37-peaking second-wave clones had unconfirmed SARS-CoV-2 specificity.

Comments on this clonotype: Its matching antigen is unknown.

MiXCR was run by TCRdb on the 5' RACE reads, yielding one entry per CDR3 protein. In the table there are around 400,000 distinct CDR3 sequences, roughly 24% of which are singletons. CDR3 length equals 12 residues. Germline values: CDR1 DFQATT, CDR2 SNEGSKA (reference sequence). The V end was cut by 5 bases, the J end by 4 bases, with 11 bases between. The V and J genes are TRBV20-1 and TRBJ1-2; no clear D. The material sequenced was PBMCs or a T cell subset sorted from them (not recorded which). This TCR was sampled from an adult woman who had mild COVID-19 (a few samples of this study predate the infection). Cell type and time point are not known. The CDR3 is CSASTAVYGYTF. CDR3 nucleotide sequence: TGCAGTGCTTCTACAGCGGTCTATGGCTACACCTTC.